These T cell receptor beta chains were read from a single sample in a study of CD8 T cells in Susac syndrome. TCRdb reprocessed the immunoSEQ multiplex PCR reads via MiXCR and lists one record per CDR3 protein. The sample holds around 150,000 distinct CDR3 sequences, approximately 93% seen once. The sequenced material came from CD4+ T cells from PBMCs. The receptors were sampled from a human donor with multiple sclerosis. The CDR3 runs from the conserved cysteine through the conserved F or W. The D gene is left open where the match is weak. Part of the rows lack a size; the others show once, few, many or a class for expanded clones.

TRBD2 | TRBJ2-3 | TRBV5-4 | . | CASTYSGSRTDTQYF | TGTGCCAGCACCTATAGCGGGAGTCGCACAGATACGCAGTATTTT
. | TRBJ1-2 | TRBV7-9 | . | CASSLVGRTSYTF | TGTGCCAGCAGCTTGGTTGGACGGACAAGCTACACCTTC
. | TRBJ2-5 | TRBV5-6 | . | CASSRRVETQYF | TGTGCCAGCAGCCGGAGGGTAGAGACCCAGTACTTC
. | TRBJ1-2 | TRBV5-6 | once | CASSLPGRMGDYGYTF | TGTGCCAGCAGCTTGCCGGGCAGGATGGGGGACTATGGCTACACCTTC
TRBD1 | TRBJ1-6 | TRBV4-1 | . | CASSQEFIQTGTDSPLHF | TGCGCCAGCAGCCAAGAGTTTATACAGACAGGGACGGACTCACCCCTCCACTTT
. | TRBJ2-3 | TRBV29-1 | . | CSVGRDTTDTQYF | TGCAGCGTTGGAAGGGATACCACAGATACGCAGTATTTT
TRBD1 | TRBJ1-1 | TRBV15 | . | CATSPGTGLLRTEAFF | TGTGCCACCAGTCCCGGGACAGGGCTTCTGCGCACTGAAGCTTTCTTT
. | TRBJ2-7 | TRBV28 | . | CASIPGSQPFREQYF | TGTGCCAGTATCCCCGGGTCACAGCCTTTTCGAGAGCAGTACTTC
. | TRBJ1-2 | TRBV10-3 | once | CAISPSGENYGYTF | TGTGCCATCAGTCCGAGCGGGGAGAACTATGGCTACACCTTC
. | TRBJ1-5 | TRBV27 | . | CASSSLSGYSNQPQHF | TGTGCCAGCAGTTCCCTATCTGGGTATAGCAATCAGCCCCAGCATTTT
. | TRBJ2-5 | TRBV30 | . | CAWSPFLETQYF | TGTGCCTGGAGTCCCTTTCTAGAGACCCAGTACTTC
TRBD1 | TRBJ1-1 | TRBV12-5 | . | CASGSRGIENTEAFF | TGTGCTAGTGGTTCCAGGGGGATAGAGAACACTGAAGCTTTCTTT
TRBD1 | TRBJ1-1 | TRBV12-3/TRBV12-4 | . | CASSLDSWTGNSSEAFF | TGTGCCAGCAGTTTAGATTCCTGGACAGGGAATTCTTCTGAAGCTTTCTTT
. | TRBJ2-6 | TRBV7-2 | . | CASSPTRFGANVLTF | TGTGCCAGCAGCCCTACGCGGTTTGGGGCCAACGTCCTGACTTTC
TRBD2 | TRBJ2-3 | TRBV4-2 | . | CASSQEPRTRRFPDTQYF | TGTGCCAGCAGCCAAGAACCCCGGACTAGAAGGTTCCCAGATACGCAGTATTTT
TRBD2 | TRBJ2-1 | TRBV27 | . | CASRRDYNNEQFF | TGTGCCAGCAGGAGGGACTATAACAATGAGCAGTTCTTC
TRBD2 | TRBJ2-3 | TRBV5-6 | . | CASSSTTSGSDTQYF | TGTGCCAGCAGCTCAACGACTAGCGGGAGTGATACGCAGTATTTT
. | TRBJ2-1 | TRBV30 | once | CAWREREFGSYNEQFF | TGTGCCTGGAGAGAGAGGGAGTTCGGGTCCTACAATGAGCAGTTCTTC
TRBD1 | TRBJ2-5 | TRBV13 | few | CASSLGQGAETQYF | TGTGCCAGCAGCTTAGGCCAGGGGGCAGAGACCCAGTACTTC
. | TRBJ2-7 | TRBV6-2/TRBV6-3 | . | CASSELMGYEQYF | TGTGCCAGCAGCGAACTTATGGGCTACGAGCAGTACTTC
TRBD2 | TRBJ2-1 | TRBV18 | . | CASSPGSSGNNEQFF | TGTGCCAGCTCACCAGGCTCTAGCGGGAACAATGAGCAGTTCTTC
. | TRBJ2-2 | TRBV29-1 | . | CSVESQMNTGELFF | TGCAGCGTTGAGAGTCAGATGAACACCGGGGAGCTGTTTTTT
. | TRBJ2-1 | TRBV29-1 | . | CSVLGDSYSYNEQFF | TGCAGCGTACTAGGGGACTCCTACTCCTACAATGAGCAGTTCTTC
. | TRBJ2-7 | TRBV4-2 | . | CASSSPTGKQYF | TGTGCCAGCAGCTCACCAACAGGGAAGCAGTACTTC
TRBD2 | TRBJ2-1 | TRBV6-4 | once | CASSDSAGSYNEQFF | TGTGCCAGCAGTGACTCAGCGGGGTCCTACAATGAGCAGTTCTTC
TRBD1 | TRBJ1-5 | TRBV28 | . | CANRNPGGATQHF | TGTGCCAACAGAAACCCAGGGGGCGCGACCCAGCATTTT
TRBD1 | TRBJ2-5 | TRBV20-1 | . | CSARGAGGEETQYF | TGCAGTGCTAGAGGGGCAGGGGGCGAAGAGACCCAGTACTTC
. | TRBJ2-7 | TRBV6-6 | . | CASSTDSSSYEQYF | TGTGCCAGCAGTACAGATTCCAGCTCCTACGAGCAGTACTTC